This T cell receptor (beta chain) stems from a study of cytomegalovirus exposure and HLA in healthy donors. This CDR3 contains 16 residues. The V segment lost 5 bases and the J segment 4 bases; nucleotides outside the gene matches: 12. The V gene's germline CDR1 is LNHDA and CDR2 SQIVND (reference sequence). This cohort consisted of healthy bone marrow donors. The donors, nominally healthy at sampling, likely had unrecorded immune exposures. The sample holds one count of this clone. Use of 60 Vbeta and 13 Jbeta primers characterized the PCR. Produced via immunoSEQ multiplex PCR; TCRdb's table is partial and in-frame only. The sample yields about 90,000 clones, approximately 66% seen once.

The TCR originated in a man aged 25 to 40 in good health and CMV-seronegative. The gene calls are TRBV19 and TRBJ2-7; 9 bases fit TRBD2. The sequencing input was PBMCs. CDR3 loop: CASSAPHSGGAYEQYF. The CDR3 region has the DNA TGTGCCAGTAGTGCACCCCATAGCGGGGGAGCGTACGAGCAGTACTTC.